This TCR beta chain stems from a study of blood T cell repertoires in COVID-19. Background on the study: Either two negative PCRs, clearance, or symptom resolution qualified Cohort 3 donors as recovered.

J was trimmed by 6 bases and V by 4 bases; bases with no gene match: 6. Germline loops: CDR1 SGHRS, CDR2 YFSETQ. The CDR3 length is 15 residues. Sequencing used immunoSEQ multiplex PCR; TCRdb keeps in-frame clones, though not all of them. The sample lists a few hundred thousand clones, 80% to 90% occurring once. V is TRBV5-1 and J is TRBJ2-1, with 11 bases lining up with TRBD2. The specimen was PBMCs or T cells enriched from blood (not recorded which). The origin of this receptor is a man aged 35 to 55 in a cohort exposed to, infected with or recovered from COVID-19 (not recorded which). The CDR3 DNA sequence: TGCGCCAGCAGCCAACTAGCGGGAGAAAGCAATGAGCAGTTCTTC. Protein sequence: CASSQLAGESNEQFF.